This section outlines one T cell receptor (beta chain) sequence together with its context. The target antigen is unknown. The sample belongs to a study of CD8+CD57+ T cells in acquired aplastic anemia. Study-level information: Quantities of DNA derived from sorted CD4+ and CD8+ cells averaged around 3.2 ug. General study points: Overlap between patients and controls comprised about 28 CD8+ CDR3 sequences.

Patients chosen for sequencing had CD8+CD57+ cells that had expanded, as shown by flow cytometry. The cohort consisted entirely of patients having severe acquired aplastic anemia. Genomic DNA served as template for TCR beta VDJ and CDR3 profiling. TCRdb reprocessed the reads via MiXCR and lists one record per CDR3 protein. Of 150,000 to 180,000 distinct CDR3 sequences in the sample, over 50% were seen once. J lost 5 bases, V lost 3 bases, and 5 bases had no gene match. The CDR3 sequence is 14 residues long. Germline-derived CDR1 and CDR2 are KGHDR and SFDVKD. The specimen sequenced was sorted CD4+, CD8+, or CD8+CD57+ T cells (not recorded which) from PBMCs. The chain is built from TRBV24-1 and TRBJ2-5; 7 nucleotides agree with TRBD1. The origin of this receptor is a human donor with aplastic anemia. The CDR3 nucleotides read TGTGCCACCAGTGATCCCGACAGGGTTGAGACCCAGTACTTC. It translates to CATSDPDRVETQYF.